The source of this T cell receptor beta chain is a study of regulatory T cells in long-lasting Graves disease. Study background: By definition, persistent Graves' disease involved antithyroid drugs for over 5 years alongside positive TSH receptor antibodies. Study-level findings and limits: Lower TCR diversity was seen in persistent Graves' patients than in newly diagnosed ones. Repertoires from persistent disease leaned toward TRBV28, TRBJ1-2 and TRBJ2-5.

Time point described: persistent/refractory GD, antithyroid drugs over 5 years with positive TRAb. From PBMCs, RNA was extracted and then used to make the TCR library. With respect to this clonotype: Its specificity is unknown.

Construction of the TCR beta libraries employed iRepertoire HTBI primers in conjunction with Arm-PCR of CDR3 regions. Per the study methods: Samples revealed approximately 67 TRBV and approximately 15 TRBJ segments. TCRdb re-analysed the multiplex PCR reads in MiXCR, keeping a single row per CDR3 protein. TCRdb, rather than the study authors, made the V and J calls. The table includes 450,000 or so distinct CDR3 sequences, roughly 20% detected once. Germline CDR1 SGHAT, CDR2 FQNNGV. The V end lost 3 bases, the J end lost 9 bases, and 6 bases lay between the germline ends. The CDR3 extends over 11 amino acids.

The chain joins TRBV11-2 to TRBJ2-1, with no clear D. The receptor was isolated from a female donor with Graves disease. Sequenced material: peripheral blood mononuclear cells (PBMCs), taken when the disease was refractory, from a patient treated with antithyroid drugs. The CDR3 DNA reads TGTGCCAGCAGCTTCCTGTCTGAGCAGTTCTTC. Protein product: CASSFLSEQFF.